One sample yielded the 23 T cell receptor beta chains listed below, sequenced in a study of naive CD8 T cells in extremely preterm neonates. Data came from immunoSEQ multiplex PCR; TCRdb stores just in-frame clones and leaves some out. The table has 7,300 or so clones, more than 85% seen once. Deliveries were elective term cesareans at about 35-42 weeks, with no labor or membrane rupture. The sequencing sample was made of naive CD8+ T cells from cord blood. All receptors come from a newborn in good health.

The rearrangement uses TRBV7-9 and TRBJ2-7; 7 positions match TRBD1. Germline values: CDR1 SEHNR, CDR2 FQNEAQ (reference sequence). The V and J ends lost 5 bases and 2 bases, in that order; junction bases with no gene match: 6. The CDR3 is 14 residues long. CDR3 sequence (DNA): TGTGCCAGCAGCCCGACAGGGACCACCTACGAGCAGTACTTC. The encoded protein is CASSPTGTTYEQYF.

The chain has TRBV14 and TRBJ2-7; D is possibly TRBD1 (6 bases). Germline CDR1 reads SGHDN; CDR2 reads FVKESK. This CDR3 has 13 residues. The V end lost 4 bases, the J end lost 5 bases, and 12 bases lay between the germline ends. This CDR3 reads CASSPRGFHEQYF. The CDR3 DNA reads TGTGCCAGCAGCCCTAGGGGGTTCCACGAGCAGTACTTC.

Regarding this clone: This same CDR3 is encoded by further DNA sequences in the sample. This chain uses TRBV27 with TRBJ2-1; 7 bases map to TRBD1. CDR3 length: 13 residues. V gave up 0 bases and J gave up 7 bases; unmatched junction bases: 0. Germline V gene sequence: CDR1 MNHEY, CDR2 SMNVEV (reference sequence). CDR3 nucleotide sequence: TGTGCCAGCAGTTTATCGACAGGGAATGAGCAGTTCTTC. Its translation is CASSLSTGNEQFF.

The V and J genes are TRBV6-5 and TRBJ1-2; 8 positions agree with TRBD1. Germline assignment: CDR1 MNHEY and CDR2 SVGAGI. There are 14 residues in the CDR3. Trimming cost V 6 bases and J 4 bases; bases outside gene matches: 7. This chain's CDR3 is CASRQGAAGYGYTF. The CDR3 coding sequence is TGTGCCAGCAGGCAGGGGGCCGCCGGCTATGGCTACACCTTC.

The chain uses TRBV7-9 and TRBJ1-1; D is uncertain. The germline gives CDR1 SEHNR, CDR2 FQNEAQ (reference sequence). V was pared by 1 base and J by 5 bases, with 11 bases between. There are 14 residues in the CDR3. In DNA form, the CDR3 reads TGTGCCAGCAGCTTAGACTCTTACTGGACTGAAGCTTTCTTT. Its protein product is CASSLDSYWTEAFF.

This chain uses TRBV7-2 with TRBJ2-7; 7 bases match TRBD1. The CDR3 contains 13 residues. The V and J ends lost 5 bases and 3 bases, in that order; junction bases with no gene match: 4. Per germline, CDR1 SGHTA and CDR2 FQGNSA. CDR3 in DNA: TGTGCCAGCAGCGACAGGGTTAGCTACGAGCAGTACTTC. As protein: CASSDRVSYEQYF.

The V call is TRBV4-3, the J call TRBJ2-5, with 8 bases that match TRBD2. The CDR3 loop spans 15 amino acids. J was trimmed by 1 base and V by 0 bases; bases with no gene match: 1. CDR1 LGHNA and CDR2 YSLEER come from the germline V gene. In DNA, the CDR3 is TGCGCCAGCAGCCAAGATACTAGCGGCCAAGAGACCCAGTACTTC. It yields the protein CASSQDTSGQETQYF.

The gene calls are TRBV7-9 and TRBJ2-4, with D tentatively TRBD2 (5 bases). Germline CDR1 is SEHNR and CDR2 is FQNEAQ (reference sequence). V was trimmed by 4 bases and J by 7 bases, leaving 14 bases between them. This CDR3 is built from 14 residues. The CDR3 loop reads CASSSEGTRNIQYF. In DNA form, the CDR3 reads TGTGCCAGCAGCTCCGAGGGTACGAGGAACATTCAGTACTTC.

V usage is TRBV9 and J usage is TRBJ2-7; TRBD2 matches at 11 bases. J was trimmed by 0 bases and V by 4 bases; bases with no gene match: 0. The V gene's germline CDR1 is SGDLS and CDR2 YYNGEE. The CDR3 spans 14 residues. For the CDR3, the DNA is TGTGCCAGCAGCCTAGCGGGGGGCTCCTACGAGCAGTACTTC. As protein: CASSLAGGSYEQYF.

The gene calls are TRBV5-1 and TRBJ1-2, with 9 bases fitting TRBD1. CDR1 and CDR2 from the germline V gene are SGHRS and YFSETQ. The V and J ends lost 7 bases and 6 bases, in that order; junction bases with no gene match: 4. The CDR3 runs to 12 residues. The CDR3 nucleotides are TGCGCCAGCGGACAGGGGCGGAATGGCTACACCTTC. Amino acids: CASGQGRNGYTF.

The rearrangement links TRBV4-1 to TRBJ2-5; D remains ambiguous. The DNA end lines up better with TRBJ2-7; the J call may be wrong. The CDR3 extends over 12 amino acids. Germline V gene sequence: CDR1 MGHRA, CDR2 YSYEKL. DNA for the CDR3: TGCGCCAGCAGCCAAAACTCCCGCGAGCAGTACTTC. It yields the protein CASSQNSREQYF.

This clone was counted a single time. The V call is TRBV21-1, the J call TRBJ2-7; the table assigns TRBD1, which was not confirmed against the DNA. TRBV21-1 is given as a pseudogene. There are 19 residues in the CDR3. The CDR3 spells CASSVTGWQSRFFTYEQYF. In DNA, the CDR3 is TGTGCCAGCAGCGTAACAGGGTGGCAAAGTCGGTTCTTCACCTACGAGCAGTACTTC.

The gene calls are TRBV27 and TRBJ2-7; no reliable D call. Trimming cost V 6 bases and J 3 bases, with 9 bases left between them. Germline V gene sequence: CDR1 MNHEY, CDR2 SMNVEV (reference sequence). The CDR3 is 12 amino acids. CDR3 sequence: CASSPDFYEQYF. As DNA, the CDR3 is TGTGCCAGCAGCCCAGACTTCTACGAGCAGTACTTC.

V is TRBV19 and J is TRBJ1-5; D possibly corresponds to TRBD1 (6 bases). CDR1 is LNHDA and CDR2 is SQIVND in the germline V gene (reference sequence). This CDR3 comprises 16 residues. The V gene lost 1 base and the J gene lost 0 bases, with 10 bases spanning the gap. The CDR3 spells CASSIGGGYSNQPQHF. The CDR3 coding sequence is TGTGCCAGTAGTATAGGGGGGGGCTATAGCAATCAGCCCCAGCATTTT.

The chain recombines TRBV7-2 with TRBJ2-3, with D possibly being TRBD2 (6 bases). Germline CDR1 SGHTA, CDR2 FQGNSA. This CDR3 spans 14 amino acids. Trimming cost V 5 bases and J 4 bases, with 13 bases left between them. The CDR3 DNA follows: TGTGCCAGCAGCCGAGGGGCTAGCGCAGATACGCAGTATTTT. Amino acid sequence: CASSRGASADTQYF.

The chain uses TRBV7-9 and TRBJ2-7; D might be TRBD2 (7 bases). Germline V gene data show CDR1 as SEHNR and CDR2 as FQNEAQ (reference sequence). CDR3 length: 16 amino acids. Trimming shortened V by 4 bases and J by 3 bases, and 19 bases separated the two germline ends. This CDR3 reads CASSWGGVTGGYEQYF. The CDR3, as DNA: TGTGCCAGCAGCTGGGGAGGGGTGACAGGAGGCTACGAGCAGTACTTC.

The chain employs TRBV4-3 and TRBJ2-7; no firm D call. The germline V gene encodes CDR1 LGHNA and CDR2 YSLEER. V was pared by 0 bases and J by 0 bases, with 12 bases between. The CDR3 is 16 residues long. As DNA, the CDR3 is TGCGCCAGCAGCCAAGATTATGCGTTTCTCTCCTACGAGCAGTACTTC. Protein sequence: CASSQDYAFLSYEQYF.

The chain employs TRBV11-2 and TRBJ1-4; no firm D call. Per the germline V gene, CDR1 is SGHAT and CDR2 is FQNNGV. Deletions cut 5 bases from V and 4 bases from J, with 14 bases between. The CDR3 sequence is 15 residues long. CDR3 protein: CASSRDWLYNEKLFF. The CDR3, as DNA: TGTGCCAGCAGCAGAGACTGGTTGTATAATGAAAAACTGTTTTTT.

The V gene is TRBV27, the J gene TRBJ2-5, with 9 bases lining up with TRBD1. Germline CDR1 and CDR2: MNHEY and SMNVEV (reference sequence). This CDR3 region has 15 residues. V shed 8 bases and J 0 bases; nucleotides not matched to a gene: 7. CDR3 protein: CASAGQGWNQETQYF. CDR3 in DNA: TGTGCCAGCGCTGGACAGGGGTGGAACCAAGAGACCCAGTACTTC.

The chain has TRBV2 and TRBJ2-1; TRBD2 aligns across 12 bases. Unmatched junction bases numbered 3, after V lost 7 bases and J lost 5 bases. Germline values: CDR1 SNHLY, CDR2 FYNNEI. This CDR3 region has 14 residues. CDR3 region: CASTRLAGDNEQFF. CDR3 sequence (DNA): TGTGCCAGCACCAGACTAGCGGGGGACAATGAGCAGTTCTTC.

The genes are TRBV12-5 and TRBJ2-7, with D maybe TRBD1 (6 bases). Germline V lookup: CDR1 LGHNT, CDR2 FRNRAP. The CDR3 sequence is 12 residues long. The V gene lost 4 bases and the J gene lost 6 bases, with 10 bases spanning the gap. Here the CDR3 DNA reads TGTGCTAGTGGTTCTACAGGGCTCGAGCAGTACTTC. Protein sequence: CASGSTGLEQYF.

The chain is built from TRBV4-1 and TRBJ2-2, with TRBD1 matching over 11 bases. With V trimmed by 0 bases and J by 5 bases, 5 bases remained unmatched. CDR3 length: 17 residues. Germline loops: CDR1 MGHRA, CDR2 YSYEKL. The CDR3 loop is CASSQEAGTGGTGELFF. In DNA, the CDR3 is TGCGCCAGCAGCCAAGAAGCCGGGACAGGGGGTACCGGGGAGCTGTTTTTT.

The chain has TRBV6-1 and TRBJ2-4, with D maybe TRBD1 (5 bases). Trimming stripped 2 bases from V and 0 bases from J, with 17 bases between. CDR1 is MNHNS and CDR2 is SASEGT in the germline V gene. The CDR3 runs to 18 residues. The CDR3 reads CASSELADRLLAKNIQYF. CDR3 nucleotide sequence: TGTGCCAGCAGTGAATTGGCCGACAGACTCCTAGCCAAAAACATTCAGTACTTC.